This T cell receptor beta chain stems from a study of CD8 T cells in Susac syndrome. V lost 3 bases, J lost 3 bases, and 12 bases lay in between. The CDR3 has 15 residues. Germline loops: CDR1 DFQATT, CDR2 SNEGSKA (reference sequence). cDNA came from about 0.5 to 1 ug RNA primed by random hexamers. With immunoSEQ multiplex PCR, TCR beta CDR3 was amplified across 54 Vbeta and 13 Jbeta. TCRdb reprocessed the immunoSEQ multiplex PCR reads via MiXCR and lists one record per CDR3 protein. The sample has 150,000 to 160,000 distinct CDR3 sequences; 95% are singletons. Patients with Susac syndrome fulfilled recently defined diagnostic criteria for definite or probable disease. It was negative isolation that provided the CD8+ and CD4+ T cells, whereas TEMRA cells were enriched by FACS.

The specimen was CD4+ T cells from PBMCs. This TCR was sampled from a human donor with Susac syndrome. This sequence joins TRBV20-1 and TRBJ2-6; D is unclear. The chain's CDR3 is CSASESGRGANVLTF. CDR3 coding DNA: TGCAGTGCTAGTGAGTCTGGGCGTGGGGCCAACGTCCTGACTTTC.